Listed here is a single T cell receptor beta chain. Profiled with immunoSEQ multiplex PCR; TCRdb holds only in-frame clones, not every one. The sample lists over 150,000 clones, around 90% occurring once. These data are taken from a study of blood T cell repertoires in COVID-19. The CDR3 is 16 residues long. The V gene's germline CDR1 is KGHSH and CDR2 LQKENI. V lost 6 bases, J lost 3 bases, and 11 bases stayed unmatched. This sequence was found in a woman younger than 45 who had recovered from COVID-19. The chain employs TRBV18 and TRBJ1-3; 7 nucleotides align to TRBD1. Sequenced material: PBMCs or T cells enriched from blood (not recorded which). This CDR3 reads CASSRIQGQGGNTIYF. In DNA form, the CDR3 reads TGTGCCAGCTCCCGGATACAGGGGCAAGGTGGAAACACCATATATTTT.